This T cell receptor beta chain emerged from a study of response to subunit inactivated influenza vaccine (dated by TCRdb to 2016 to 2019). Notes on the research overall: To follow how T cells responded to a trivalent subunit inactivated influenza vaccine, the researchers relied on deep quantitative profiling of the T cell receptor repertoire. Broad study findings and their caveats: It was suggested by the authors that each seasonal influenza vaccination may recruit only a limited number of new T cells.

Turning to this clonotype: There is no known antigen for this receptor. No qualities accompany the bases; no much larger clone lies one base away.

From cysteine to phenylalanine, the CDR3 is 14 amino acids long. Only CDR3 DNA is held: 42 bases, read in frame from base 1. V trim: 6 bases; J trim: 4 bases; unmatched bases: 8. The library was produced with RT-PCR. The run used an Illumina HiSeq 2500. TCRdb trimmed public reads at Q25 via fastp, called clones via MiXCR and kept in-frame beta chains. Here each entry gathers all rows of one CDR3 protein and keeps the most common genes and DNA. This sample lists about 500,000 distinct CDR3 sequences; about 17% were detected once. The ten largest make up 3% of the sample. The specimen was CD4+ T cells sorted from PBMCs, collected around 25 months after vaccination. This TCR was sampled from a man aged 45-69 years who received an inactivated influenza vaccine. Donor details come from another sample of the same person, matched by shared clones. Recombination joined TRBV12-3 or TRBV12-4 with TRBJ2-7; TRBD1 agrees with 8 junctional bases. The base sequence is TGTGCCAGCAGCCGGGACAGGATACTTTACGAGCAGTACTTC. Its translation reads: CASSRDRILYEQYF.